Below, 27 T cell receptor beta chains from the same sample are listed, as sequenced in a study of T and B cells in COVID-19 patients. BIOMED2 TRB-A/B primer pools were used in multiplex TRB PCR. A single record per CDR3 protein comes from TCRdb applying MiXCR to the multiplex PCR reads. Among some 5,700 distinct CDR3 sequences listed, 25% to 35% were seen once. TRB was amplified from around 250-500 ng of blood genomic DNA. The sample taken for sequencing was blood. The source of these receptors is a human donor with active COVID-19.

By share, this clonotype ranks as large. The chain carries TRBV19 and TRBJ2-3; 8 positions agree with TRBD1. V shed 5 bases, J shed 3 bases, and the junction held 4 bases outside the gene matches. Germline V gene data show CDR1 as LNHDA and CDR2 as SQIVND (reference sequence). CDR3 size: 14 residues. CDR3 DNA: TGTGCCAGTAGTTCCAGGGGGCTAACAGATACGCAGTATTTT. Amino acid sequence: CASSSRGLTDTQYF.

The chain is built from TRBV28 and TRBJ1-5; 8 bases agree with TRBD1. The CDR3 is 15 residues long. Germline V gene data show CDR1 as MDHEN and CDR2 as SYDVKM. With V trimmed by 3 bases and J by 9 bases, 10 bases remained unmatched. CDR3 sequence: CASSFRTGYKRPQHF. CDR3 coding DNA: TGTGCCAGCAGTTTTCGGACAGGGTATAAGCGGCCCCAGCATTTT.

In the case of this clonotype: It is likely a read error, because the conserved phenylalanine at the end of the CDR3 is missing. The CDR3 region has the DNA TGTGCCAGCTTCCTGGAGCGGAAGACAGATACGCAGTATTTA. Its translation: CASFLERKTDTQYL. The V and J genes are TRBV7-2 and TRBJ2-3, with D tentatively TRBD2 (5 bases). The V and J ends lost 8 bases and 3 bases respectively, with 15 bases between them. The CDR3 runs 14 residues. Germline CDR1 is SGHTA and CDR2 is FQGNSA.

Only a few counts were recorded for this clonotype. This chain joins TRBV6-5 and TRBJ2-7, with 9 nucleotides matching TRBD2. The CDR3 has 16 residues. The junction had 6 bases not matched to a gene; V was cut back by 0 bases and J by 3 bases. CDR1 and CDR2 from the germline V gene are MNHEY and SVGAGI. The CDR3 coding sequence is TGTGCCAGCAGTTACTCGAGGCTAGCGGGAAACTACGAGCAGTACTTC. This translates into CASSYSRLAGNYEQYF.

Within the sample, this clonotype is medium-sized. The CDR3 DNA reads TGTGCCAGCAGACGACAGGGAGGCACTGAAGCTTTCTTT. Its protein is CASRRQGGTEAFF. V and J are TRBV11-3 and TRBJ1-1; 7 nucleotides match TRBD1. This CDR3 comprises 13 residues. The V gene end was trimmed by 6 bases and the J gene end by 4 bases; junction bases not matched to a gene: 5. Germline CDR1 reads SGHNT; CDR2 reads YENEEA.

This clonotype was seen just once. This chain links TRBV5-1 with TRBJ2-3; TRBD1 might be the D (5 bases). This CDR3 is 14 amino acids long. Germline values: CDR1 SGHRS, CDR2 YFSETQ. V was pared by 0 bases and J by 2 bases, with 7 bases between. The CDR3, as DNA: TGCGCCAGCAGCTTGGGACAGACCACAGATACGCAGTATTTT. Protein: CASSLGQTTDTQYF.

The V and J genes are TRBV29-1 and TRBJ2-5; 8 nucleotides line up with TRBD2. Germline V lookup: CDR1 SQVTM, CDR2 ANQGSEA. CDR3 length equals 14 residues. The V and J ends lost 2 bases and 7 bases, in that order; junction bases with no gene match: 9. CDR3 sequence reads: CSVETSGSSRTQYF. The CDR3 DNA sequence: TGCAGCGTTGAAACTAGCGGCAGTTCGCGGACCCAGTACTTC.

By frequency in the sample, this clonotype is medium-sized. The V call is TRBV12-3 or TRBV12-4, the J call TRBJ1-3; D gene ambiguous. The CDR3 length is 13 residues. The V end was cut by 8 bases, the J end by 4 bases, with 12 bases between. The CDR3 sequence: CASYLGLGNTIYF. CDR3 nucleotide sequence: TGTGCCAGCTACCTCGGACTCGGAAACACCATATATTTT.

The rearrangement uses TRBV19 and TRBJ2-1; the match to TRBD2 covers 12 bases. Unmatched junction bases numbered 5, after V lost 6 bases and J lost 5 bases. The CDR3 runs 15 residues. Germline CDR1 reads LNHDA; CDR2 reads SQIVND (reference sequence). The CDR3 DNA is TGTGCCAGTAGCGGGACTAGCGGGTCCCACAATGAGCAGTTCTTC. Encoded protein: CASSGTSGSHNEQFF.

This clonotype turned up a few times. V usage is TRBV20-1 and J usage is TRBJ1-3, with D maybe TRBD1 (5 bases). V was clipped by 5 bases and J by 0 bases, with 11 bases between them. CDR3 length equals 14 residues. Germline CDR1 and CDR2: DFQATT and SNEGSKA (reference sequence). This CDR3 is CSAADIRSGNTIYF. The CDR3 DNA follows: TGCAGTGCTGCGGACATCCGCTCTGGAAACACCATATATTTT.

This chain links TRBV11-3 with TRBJ1-2; D unresolved. V gave up 1 base and J gave up 4 bases, with 4 bases separating them. CDR3 length: 12 amino acids. Germline V lookup: CDR1 SGHNT, CDR2 YENEEA. In DNA form, the CDR3 reads TGTGCCAGCAGCTTAGGGGGCTATGGCTACACCTTC. Its translation is CASSLGGYGYTF.

Sample share makes this clonotype medium-sized. One end of the junction fails to match germline, which may point to a read error. V is TRBV6-1 and J is TRBJ2-7; TRBD2 agrees at 15 bases. Germline CDR1 reads MNHNS; CDR2 reads SASEGT. The CDR3 covers 17 residues. CDR3 amino acids: CASSELSGLAGGPRTHF. CDR3 coding DNA: TGTGCCAGCAGTGAACTATCGGGACTAGCGGGAGGACCCCGCACACACTTC.

With respect to this clonotype: The missing conserved phenylalanine or tryptophan at the end of this CDR3 makes a read error likely. Because the CDR3's place on the DNA is in doubt, the DNA is left out and the CDR3 is given as listed by TCRdb. The rearrangement links TRBV5-1 to TRBJ2-7; TRBD1 reflects the table's D call only, with no check against the DNA. CDR1 and CDR2 (germline): SGHRS, YFSETQ. The CDR3 adds up to 15 amino acids, both ends counted. CDR3 region: CASSLEQRADDEQDC.

By share, this clonotype counts as medium-sized. V is TRBV12-3 or TRBV12-4 and J is TRBJ2-5; D uncertain. Trimming left V 2 bases short and J 4 bases short, with 11 bases between. This CDR3 region has 14 residues. In DNA form, the CDR3 reads TGTGCCAGCAGTTTACAGAATCTCAGAGAGACCCAGTACTTC. Amino acids: CASSLQNLRETQYF.

This clonotype was seen repeatedly, ten times or more. The rearrangement links TRBV30 to TRBJ1-4, with TRBD1 identical over 10 bases. CDR3 length equals 14 residues. Germline CDR1 reads GTSNPN; CDR2 reads SVGIG (reference sequence). The junction had 4 bases not matched to a gene; V was cut back by 2 bases and J by 7 bases. CDR3 amino acids: CAWSIGQGGEKLFF. CDR3 DNA sequence: TGTGCCTGGAGTATCGGACAGGGGGGTGAAAAACTGTTTTTT.

This clonotype rates as medium-sized. The V and J genes are TRBV6-2 or TRBV6-3 and TRBJ2-7; possibly TRBD2 for D (6 bases). V was cut by 10 bases and J by 4 bases, with 17 bases left in between. This CDR3 is 13 amino acids long. The germline V gene encodes CDR1 MNHEY and CDR2 SVGEGT. The CDR3 DNA follows: TGTGCCACCGATCGGGGGTGGGGTTACGAGCAGTACTTC. This codes for CATDRGWGYEQYF.

This clonotype has more than one count but fewer than ten. J is TRBJ1-1 and V is TRBV6-6, with D perhaps matching TRBD1 (6 bases). This CDR3 spans 16 amino acids. Between the trimmed V and J ends, which lost 5 bases and 4 bases, there was a span of 20 bases. Looked up from germline, CDR1 is MNHNY and CDR2 is SVGAGI (reference sequence). In DNA, the CDR3 is TGTGCCAGCAGTATCCTAGGGGGGCAGGAGCTCACTGAAGCTTTCTTT. Its protein product is CASSILGGQELTEAFF.

This clonotype ranks as medium-sized. The chain joins TRBV13 to TRBJ1-3; D remains unclear. Germline V gene data show CDR1 as PRHDT and CDR2 as FYEKMQ (reference sequence). The CDR3 spans 16 residues. Trimming left V 5 bases short and J 0 bases short, with 14 bases between. This chain's CDR3 is CASSVRTGRSGNTIYF. For the CDR3, the DNA is TGTGCCAGCAGCGTCCGGACGGGCCGCTCTGGAAACACCATATATTTT.

The V gene is TRBV6-2 or TRBV6-3, the J gene TRBJ2-1; 14 bases are a match to TRBD2. Germline trimming cut 7 bases from V and 2 bases from J; bases unmatched to any gene: 7. Germline CDR1 MNHEY, CDR2 SVGEGT. The CDR3 consists of 17 residues. The CDR3 region is CASTSGTSGRAYNEQFF. Written as DNA, the CDR3 is TGTGCCAGCACCTCCGGGACTAGCGGGAGAGCCTACAATGAGCAGTTCTTC.

The chain joins TRBV6-5 to TRBJ2-2; 10 bases line up with TRBD2. Germline CDR1 and CDR2: MNHEY and SVGAGI. The CDR3 has 19 residues. V dropped 7 bases and J dropped 7; count of bases not matched to a gene: 21. This CDR3 is CASNLGPGTSGRAVGELFF. The CDR3 coding sequence is TGTGCCAGCAATCTCGGCCCGGGAACCAGCGGGAGGGCCGTCGGGGAGCTGTTTTTT.

Within the sample, this clonotype is medium-sized. This sequence joins TRBV19 and TRBJ2-1; D is possibly TRBD2 (6 bases). V was cut by 3 bases and J by 8 bases, with 11 bases left in between. The CDR3 sequence is 13 residues long. The germline V gene encodes CDR1 LNHDA and CDR2 SQIVND (reference sequence). The CDR3 is CASSIREYDEQFF. The CDR3, as DNA: TGTGCCAGTAGTATCCGGGAGTATGATGAGCAGTTCTTC.

By frequency in the sample, this clonotype is medium-sized. The chain uses TRBV27 and TRBJ2-7, with 11 positions matching TRBD1. CDR3 size: 15 residues. V gave up 5 bases and J gave up 4 bases; unmatched junction bases: 7. The germline V gene has CDR1 MNHEY and CDR2 SMNVEV (reference sequence). This CDR3 is CASSLVGTGGYEQYF. Here the CDR3 DNA reads TGTGCCAGCAGTCTTGTTGGGACAGGGGGTTACGAGCAGTACTTC.

The chain recombines TRBV10-2 with TRBJ2-5; D is possibly TRBD1 or TRBD2 (5 bases each). CDR3 length: 18 amino acids. Trimming shortened V by 2 bases and J by 2 bases, and 21 bases separated the two germline ends. CDR1 and CDR2 from the germline V gene are WSHSY and SAAADI. DNA of the CDR3: TGCGCCAGCAGTGAGGGGTATGTGGGGACGGAAGATCAAGAGACCCAGTACTTC. It translates to CASSEGYVGTEDQETQYF.

In this sample, this clonotype turned up a few times. The chain recombines TRBV4-3 with TRBJ2-3, with 7 bases fitting TRBD2. The CDR3 loop spans 17 amino acids. Germline assignment: CDR1 LGHNA and CDR2 YSLEER. J lost 1 base, V lost 0 bases, and 7 bases had no gene match. The CDR3 here is CASSQDLAREGTDTQYF. The CDR3, as DNA: TGCGCCAGCAGCCAAGATCTCGCCCGGGAGGGCACAGATACGCAGTATTTT.

This clonotype was counted only a few times. This chain links TRBV14 with TRBJ1-2; D remains unclear. Germline V gene data show CDR1 as SGHDN and CDR2 as FVKESK. The CDR3 is 12 residues long. The V end lost 3 bases, the J end lost 5 bases, and 7 bases lay between the germline ends. CDR3: CASSQRTYGYTF. The CDR3 nucleotides read TGTGCCAGCAGCCAGCGGACTTATGGCTACACCTTC. Complete variable domain (other parts from reference TRBV14 and TRBJ1-2): EAGVTQFPSHSVIEKGQTVTLRCDPISGHDNLYWYRRVMGKEIKFLLHFVKESKQDESGMPNNRFLAERTGGTYSTLKVQPAELEDSGVYFCASSQRTYGYTFGSGTRLTVV.

The chain recombines TRBV28 with TRBJ2-1; D unresolved. V was pared by 8 bases and J by 5 bases, with 13 bases between. The germline gives CDR1 MDHEN, CDR2 SYDVKM. The CDR3 totals 13 residues. CDR3 in DNA: TGTGCCAGCCGGAATGTGGTCGACAATGAGCAGTTCTTC. Translating gives CASRNVVDNEQFF.

About this clonotype itself: This may be a read error: a much more frequent sequence differs by one nucleotide. V usage is TRBV19 and J usage is TRBJ2-1; TRBD2 matches 10 bases. The trim removed 1 base at V and 3 bases at J, leaving 0 bases unmatched. Looked up from germline, CDR1 is LNHDA and CDR2 is SQIVND (reference sequence). The CDR3 is 15 residues long. CDR3 bases: TGTGCCAGTAGTATAGCTAGCGGGGGCTACAATGAGCAGTTCTTC. As protein: CASSIASGGYNEQFF.